Shown below are 5 T cell receptor beta chains from a single sample sequenced in a study of T-cell reconstitution after alpha-beta-depleted transplantation in children (dated by TCRdb to 2015 to 2016). Library creation used PCR. The sample was run on an Illumina HiSeq 2500. TCR libraries were prepared with molecular barcoding, using unique molecular identifiers to normalize TCRbeta repertoire quantification. TCRdb reworked the public reads: Q25 trimming with fastp, MiXCR clone assembly, productive beta chains retained. Rows are unified per CDR3 protein, each entry keeping the most common DNA and genes. The sample records hundreds of thousands of distinct CDR3 sequences, roughly 15% of which are singletons. About 1.1% of the sample is taken by the ten largest. The input for sequencing was PBMCs from the stem cell graft donor, taken from the stem cell graft. These receptors originate from a human donor who donated a stem cell graft to a child with acute myeloid leukemia.

This clonotype was seen a handful of times. V gene TRBV5-1 combines with J gene TRBJ2-3; D may be TRBD1 or TRBD2 (5 bases each). V lost 7 bases and J 0 bases, leaving 15 bases between the germline ends. This CDR3 region has 15 residues. CDR1 and CDR2 from the germline V gene are SGHRS and YFSETQ. The CDR3 loop is CASAPGPFSTDTQYF. As DNA, the CDR3 is TGCGCCAGCGCTCCGGGGCCGTTTAGCACAGATACGCAGTATTTT.

This clonotype was detected a few times. The V gene is TRBV7-2, the J gene TRBJ1-4; D gene unclear. There are 14 residues in the CDR3. The germline CDR1 and CDR2 sequences are SGHTA and FQGNSA. Between the trimmed V and J ends, which lost 2 bases and 8 bases, there was a span of 12 bases. The CDR3 protein is CASSLSFSDEKLFF. The CDR3 bases are TGTGCCAGCAGCTTAAGCTTCAGTGACGAAAAACTGTTTTTT.

This clonotype was seen a few times. The chain combines TRBV13 with TRBJ2-7; a weak D match, TRBD1 (6 bases). The V gene lost 4 bases and the J gene lost 6 bases, with 13 bases spanning the gap. The CDR3 has 13 amino acids. Germline V gene sequence: CDR1 PRHDT, CDR2 FYEKMQ (reference sequence). CDR3 DNA: TGTGCCAGCAGCTCAGGGGTGGGTGCCGAGCAGTACGTC. Translation: CASSSGVGAEQYV.

This clonotype was counted at least ten times. This sequence joins TRBV20-1 and TRBJ2-1; 8 bases are shared with TRBD2. Unmatched junction bases numbered 11, after V lost 3 bases and J lost 7 bases. The germline V gene encodes CDR1 DFQATT and CDR2 SNEGSKA (reference sequence). CDR3 size: 15 residues. The CDR3 bases are TGCAGTGCTAGCGGCGCGGGGGGCACCGGTAATGAGCAGTTCTTC. This encodes CSASGAGGTGNEQFF.

The V gene is TRBV11-3, the J gene TRBJ2-2; TRBD1 might be the D (5 bases). From germline, CDR1 is SGHNT and CDR2 YENEEA. The CDR3 sequence is 14 residues long. V lost 5 bases to trimming and J lost 1 base, with 8 bases between them. DNA for the CDR3: TGTGCCAGCAGCCAGGGCGGGAACACCGGGGAGCTGTTTTTT. Residues: CASSQGGNTGELFF.